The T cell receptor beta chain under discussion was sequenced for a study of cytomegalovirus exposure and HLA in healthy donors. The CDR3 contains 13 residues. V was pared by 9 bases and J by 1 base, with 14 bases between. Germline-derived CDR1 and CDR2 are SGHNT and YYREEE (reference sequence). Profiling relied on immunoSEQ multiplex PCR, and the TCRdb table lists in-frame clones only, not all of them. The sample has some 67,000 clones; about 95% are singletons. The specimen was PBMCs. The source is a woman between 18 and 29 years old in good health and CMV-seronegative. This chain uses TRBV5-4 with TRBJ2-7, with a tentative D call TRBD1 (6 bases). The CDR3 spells CATHLRGSYEQYF. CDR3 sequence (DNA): TGTGCCACCCACCTGAGGGGGTCCTACGAGCAGTACTTC.